Here is one T cell receptor (beta chain) with its context. The entry originates in a study of OX40 agonist ivuxolimab in advanced cancers. For the study at large: Past anti-PD-1, anti-PD-L1 or anti-CTLA-4 therapy was accepted, and roughly 40% had received some.

Method: immunoSEQ multiplex PCR; TCRdb's copy keeps in-frame clones and lacks some. This sample has around 79,000 clones, with 86% found just once. The receptor comes from an adult with an advanced solid tumor such as melanoma, head and neck, liver or kidney cancer. The source material was CD4+ or CD8+ T cells sorted from blood, sampled in a trial of the OX40 agonist ivuxolimab.

The CDR3 is CASSLVEGSYYEQYF. CDR3 DNA: TGTGCCAGCAGCTTAGTCGAAGGCAGTTACTACGAGCAGTACTTC. This chain joins TRBV7-2 and TRBJ2-7; D not resolved. Per germline, CDR1 SGHTA and CDR2 FQGNSA. The CDR3 is made up of 15 amino acids. V was clipped by 1 base and J by 3 bases, with 13 bases between them.